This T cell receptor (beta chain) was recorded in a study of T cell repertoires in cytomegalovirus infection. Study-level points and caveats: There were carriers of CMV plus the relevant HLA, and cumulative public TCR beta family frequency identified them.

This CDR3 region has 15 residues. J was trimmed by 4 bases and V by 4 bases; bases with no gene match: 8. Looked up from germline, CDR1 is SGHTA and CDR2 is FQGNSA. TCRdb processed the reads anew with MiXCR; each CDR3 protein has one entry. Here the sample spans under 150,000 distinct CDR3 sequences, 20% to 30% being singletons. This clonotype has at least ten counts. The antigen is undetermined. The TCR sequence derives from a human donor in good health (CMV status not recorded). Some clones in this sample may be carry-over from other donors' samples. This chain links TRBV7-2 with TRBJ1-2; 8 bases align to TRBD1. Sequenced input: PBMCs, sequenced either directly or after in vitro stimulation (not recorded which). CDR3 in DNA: TGTGCCAGCAGCTCACAGGGGGGGGAACCCTATGGCTACACCTTC. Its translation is CASSSQGGEPYGYTF. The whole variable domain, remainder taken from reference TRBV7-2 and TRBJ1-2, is GAGVSQSPSNKVTEKGKDVELRCDPISGHTALYWYRQSLGQGLEFLIYFQGNSAPDKSGLPSDRFSAERTGGSVSTLTIQRTQQEDSAVYLCASSSQGGEPYGYTFGSGTRLTVV.